This T cell receptor (beta chain) was identified in a study of blood T cell repertoires in COVID-19. Whole-study context: There were acute and convalescent COVID-19 samples, and they came from the United States, Italy and Spain. T cells, B-cell-depleted T cells, or PBMCs supplied cDNA or gDNA.

This CDR3 is 15 amino acids long. Germline-derived CDR1 and CDR2 are MNHNY and SVGAGI (reference sequence). V gave up 7 bases and J gave up 0 bases; unmatched junction bases: 5. Sequenced by immunoSEQ multiplex PCR; TCRdb stores in-frame clones only, minus some. This table has tens of thousands of clones, roughly 70% appearing once. This clone was seen just once. This chain joins TRBV6-6 and TRBJ2-2; 7 positions match TRBD2. The sequencing input was peripheral blood. This TCR came from an older man with acute or convalescent COVID-19. The CDR3 is CASTPSGANTGELFF. The DNA for the CDR3 is TGTGCCAGCACCCCCAGCGGGGCGAACACCGGGGAGCTGTTTTTT.